This T cell receptor (beta chain) is from a study of blood T cells in healthy people across ages. Broader study findings: It was found that TCR beta diversity correlated strongly with the percentage of naive T cells.

This clonotype has just a few counts. The antigen remains unidentified. Sample-barcoded 5' priming and a J-beta primer mix drove a second PCR of roughly 6 to 12 cycles. TCRdb reanalysed the 5' RACE reads using MiXCR and keeps one entry per CDR3 protein. Counted here are about 830,000 distinct CDR3 sequences, 58% occurring once; the ten biggest clones make up approximately 21%. The CDR3 is 16 residues long. Germline V gene sequence: CDR1 SEHNR, CDR2 FQNEAQ (reference sequence). Specimen: blood. The chain has TRBV7-9 and TRBJ2-4, with 10 bases matching TRBD2. The J call may be mistaken, given a closer DNA end match to TRBJ2-7. The receptor comes from a man aged 25-40 years in good health. CDR3 region: CASSLSGLAGVYEQYF. CDR3 DNA sequence: TGTGCCAGCAGCTTAAGCGGCCTAGCGGGAGTCTACGAGCAGTACTTC.